This T cell receptor (beta chain) is from a study of metastatic and nonmetastatic thyroid tumors. Study details: Repertoire data that came from the blood and tumor or nodule tissue of malignant and benign thyroid patients were compared. Study-level findings and limits: Benign nodules were reported to have significantly lower TCR beta diversity than malignant thyroid tumors, in blood and tumor.

Trimming removed 2 bases at V and 0 bases at J, with 10 bases between. Per the germline V gene, CDR1 is MGHRA and CDR2 is YSYEKL. This CDR3 has 16 residues. For this clone: The antigen is undetermined.

Not a single patient had been given any form of treatment at any point before undergoing thyroid surgery. Per the authors' pipeline: CDR3 was compared across clinicopathological groups, and the resulting differences were used to build a distant-metastasis classifier for papillary thyroid cancer. With MiXCR, TCRdb reprocessed the PCR reads. In this record, the V and J calls reflect TCRdb's handling and not the investigators' own analysis. Of under 20,000 clones listed, 30% to 40% were seen once; the top ten hold about 9.1%. The material sequenced was tumor tissue. The receptor comes from a male donor with papillary thyroid cancer or a benign thyroid nodule (not recorded which). Some clones in this sample may be carry-over from other donors' samples. The rearrangement joins TRBV4-1 to TRBJ2-2, with D perhaps TRBD2 (6 bases). CDR3 coding DNA: TGCGCCAGCAGCCAATTCGGCGGGACGAACACCGGGGAGCTGTTTTTT. Translation gives CASSQFGGTNTGELFF.